Shown below are 4 T cell receptor beta chains from a single sample sequenced in a study of T cell responses to AZD1222 COVID-19 vaccine. Only in-frame clones appear in the TCRdb table, and some are missing; sequencing was by immunoSEQ multiplex PCR. The table records 110,000 or so clones, 86% of them present only once. Sequencing used peripheral blood, obtained 28 days after the second AZD1222 dose. The receptors stem from an adult who received the AZD1222 COVID-19 vaccine.

This CDR3 is CASSSRGTPFINQPQHF. The CDR3 DNA is TGCGCCAGCAGCAGCAGAGGGACACCATTCATCAATCAGCCCCAGCATTTT. V usage is TRBV4-1 and J usage is TRBJ1-5, with TRBD1 as a possible D gene (6 bases). The germline gives CDR1 MGHRA, CDR2 YSYEKL. V lost 5 bases to trimming and J lost 3 bases, with 20 bases between them. There are 17 residues in the CDR3.

The chain recombines TRBV9 with TRBJ1-6, with D possibly being TRBD1 (5 bases). Deletions cut 3 bases from V and 7 bases from J, with 14 bases between. Per germline, CDR1 SGDLS and CDR2 YYNGEE. This CDR3 has 15 residues. The DNA for the CDR3 is TGTGCCAGCAGCGCACTCGAGGGGCAAAATTCACCCCTCCACTTT. Encoded protein: CASSALEGQNSPLHF.

Here the CDR3 DNA reads TGTGCCAGCAGTTACGCATGGGATCTCACCGGGGAGCTGTTTTTT. It translates to CASSYAWDLTGELFF. The chain couples TRBV6-2 or TRBV6-3 to TRBJ2-2; unclear D gene. Trimming took off 2 bases at V and 4 bases at J, with 11 bases between the two ends. This CDR3 comprises 15 residues. Looked up from germline, CDR1 is MNHEY and CDR2 is SVGEGT.

This clone occurred once. The chain carries TRBV6-5 and TRBJ2-2; a possible D gene is TRBD2 (7 bases). The germline CDR1 and CDR2 sequences are MNHEY and SVGAGI. V was clipped by 0 bases and J by 7 bases, with 15 bases between them. This CDR3 has 16 amino acids. CDR3: CASSYSGGLLNGELFF. The CDR3 nucleotides are TGTGCCAGCAGTTACTCGGGGGGGCTTCTTAACGGGGAGCTGTTTTTT.